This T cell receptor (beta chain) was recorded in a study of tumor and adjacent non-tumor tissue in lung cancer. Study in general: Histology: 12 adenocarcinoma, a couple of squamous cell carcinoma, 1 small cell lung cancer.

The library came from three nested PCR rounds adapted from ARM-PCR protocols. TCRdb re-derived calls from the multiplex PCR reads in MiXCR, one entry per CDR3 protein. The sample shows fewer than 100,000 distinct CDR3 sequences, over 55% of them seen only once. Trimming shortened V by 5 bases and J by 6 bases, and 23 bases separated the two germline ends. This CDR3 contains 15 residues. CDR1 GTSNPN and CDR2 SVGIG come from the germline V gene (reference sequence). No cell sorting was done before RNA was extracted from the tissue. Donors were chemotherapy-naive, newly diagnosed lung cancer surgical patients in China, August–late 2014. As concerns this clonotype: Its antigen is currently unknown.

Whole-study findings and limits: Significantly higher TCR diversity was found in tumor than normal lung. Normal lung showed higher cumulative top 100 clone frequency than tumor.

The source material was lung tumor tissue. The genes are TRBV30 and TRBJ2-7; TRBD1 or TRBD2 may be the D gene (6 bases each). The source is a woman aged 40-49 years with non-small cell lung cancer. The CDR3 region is CAWDNPGDKGREQYF. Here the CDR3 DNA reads TGTGCCTGGGATAACCCGGGGGACAAGGGACGCGAGCAGTACTTC.